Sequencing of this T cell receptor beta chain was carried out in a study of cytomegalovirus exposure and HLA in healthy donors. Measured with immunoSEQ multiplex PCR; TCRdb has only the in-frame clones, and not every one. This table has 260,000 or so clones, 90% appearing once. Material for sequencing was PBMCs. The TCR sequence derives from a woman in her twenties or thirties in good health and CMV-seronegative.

CDR3 sequence (DNA): TGTGCCAGCAGCGTAGCGGTCTCTGGGGCCAACGTCCTGACTTTC. Its protein is CASSVAVSGANVLTF. The chain carries TRBV9 and TRBJ2-6; D unclear. CDR1 and CDR2 (germline): SGDLS, YYNGEE. The V end lost 0 bases, the J end lost 0 bases, and 4 bases lay between the germline ends. The CDR3 is 15 amino acids.